The entry that follows covers one TCR beta chain sequence. The antigen is undetermined. This sample was taken from a study of CD8 T cells in Susac syndrome. Whole-study context: Over five sequenced Susac syndrome patients had clinically active disease, while 8 or 9 were in remission. Study observations and caveats: Clonal expansion was absent from the CD4+ T cell repertoires in Susac syndrome.

A quantity of about 0.45 to 1 ug RNA underwent reverse transcription using random hexamers. immunoSEQ multiplex PCR amplified TCR beta CDR3 across 54 Vbeta, 13 Jbeta. One entry per CDR3 protein results from TCRdb running MiXCR on the immunoSEQ multiplex PCR reads. The table records tens of thousands of distinct CDR3 sequences, just over 90% of them present only once. Germline V lookup: CDR1 SGHDT, CDR2 YYEEEE. The CDR3 runs to 16 residues. Trimming pared 0 bases from V and 0 bases from J, leaving 12 bases between. The sample comprised CD4+ T cells from PBMCs. V is TRBV5-6 and J is TRBJ1-1, with D perhaps TRBD1 (5 bases). The TCR sequence derives from a human donor with Susac syndrome. The CDR3 protein is CASSLALGTVNTEAFF. For the CDR3, the DNA is TGTGCCAGCAGCTTGGCCCTAGGGACGGTGAACACTGAAGCTTTCTTT.